The 12 T cell receptor beta chains listed next were all sequenced from one sample in a study of blood T cell repertoires in COVID-19. Generated by immunoSEQ multiplex PCR, the TCRdb table keeps only in-frame clones and is missing some. Here the sample spans some 93,000 clones, about 88% being singletons. The specimen was peripheral blood. The receptor source for this set is a man aged 55-75 years with acute or convalescent COVID-19.

This rearrangement joins TRBV7-2 to TRBJ2-7; tentatively, D is TRBD1 (5 bases). V lost 0 bases, J lost 3 bases, and 12 bases lay in between. This CDR3 is 15 amino acids long. Germline V CDR1 and CDR2: SGHTA, FQGNSA. CDR3 bases: TGTGCCAGCAGCTTAGCTTTCGCAGGGTACTACGAGCAGTACTTC. This gives the protein CASSLAFAGYYEQYF. Based on the CDR3 plus reference TRBV7-2 and TRBJ2-7, the full variable domain is GAGVSQSPSNKVTEKGKDVELRCDPISGHTALYWYRQSLGQGLEFLIYFQGNSAPDKSGLPSDRFSAERTGGSVSTLTIQRTQQEDSAVYLCASSLAFAGYYEQYFGPGTRLTVT.

The sample holds one count of this clone. The J gene is TRBJ1-5, the V gene TRBV4-1; D remains ambiguous. This CDR3 contains 15 residues. V was trimmed by 0 bases and J by 6 bases, leaving 12 bases between them. Germline V CDR1 and CDR2: MGHRA, YSYEKL. The CDR3: CASSQDPGGRQPQHF. The CDR3 nucleotides are TGCGCCAGCAGCCAAGATCCGGGCGGGCGTCAGCCCCAGCATTTT.

This chain joins TRBV5-4 and TRBJ1-1; 10 bases fit TRBD1. Germline trimming cut 4 bases from V and 0 bases from J; bases unmatched to any gene: 3. Germline loops: CDR1 SGHNT, CDR2 YYREEE (reference sequence). The CDR3 is 15 residues long. The CDR3 region is CASSRDRGMNTEAFF. The CDR3 DNA reads as TGTGCCAGCAGCAGGGACAGGGGTATGAACACTGAAGCTTTCTTT.

The chain combines TRBV18 with TRBJ2-3; 10 bases line up with TRBD2. In germline, CDR1 is KGHSH, CDR2 LQKENI. V lost 3 bases to trimming and J lost 1 base; unmatched junction nucleotides: 10. CDR3 length: 18 amino acids. The CDR3 sequence: CASSPMQAGGLRTDTQYF. Here the CDR3 DNA reads TGTGCCAGCTCACCTATGCAAGCGGGAGGGCTTCGCACAGATACGCAGTATTTT. The variable domain in full, completed from reference TRBV18 and TRBJ2-3, reads NAGVMQNPRHLVRRRGQEARLRCSPMKGHSHVYWYRQLPEEGLKFMVYLQKENIIDESGMPKERFSAEFPKEGPSILRIQQVVRGDSAAYFCASSPMQAGGLRTDTQYFGPGTRLTVL.

The gene calls are TRBV30 and TRBJ1-2; D perhaps matches TRBD1 (5 bases). CDR3 length equals 14 residues. Germline CDR1 GTSNPN, CDR2 SVGIG (reference sequence). Deletions cut 3 bases from V and 4 bases from J, with 15 bases between. The DNA of the CDR3 is TGTGCCTGGAGCCTTGGGGGGTACGGCTATGGCTACACCTTC. Its protein product is CAWSLGGYGYGYTF.

This clone showed up just once. The V gene is TRBV5-6, the J gene TRBJ2-2, with a possible D match to TRBD1 (5 bases). CDR3 length: 16 amino acids. Trimming left V 4 bases short and J 3 bases short, with 16 bases between. The germline CDR1 and CDR2 sequences are SGHDT and YYEEEE. The CDR3 is CASSPGAATHTGELFF. The CDR3 DNA sequence: TGTGCCAGCAGCCCTGGGGCAGCGACCCACACCGGGGAGCTGTTTTTT. The variable domain in full, completed from reference TRBV5-6 and TRBJ2-2, reads DAGVTQSPTHLIKTRGQQVTLRCSPKSGHDTVSWYQQALGQGPQFIFQYYEEEERQRGNFPDRFSGHQFPNYSSELNVNALLLGDSALYLCASSPGAATHTGELFFGEGSRLTVL.

The chain recombines TRBV6-5 with TRBJ1-3; possible D gene TRBD1, 6 bases. This CDR3 has 15 amino acids. Germline V gives CDR1 MNHEY, CDR2 SVGAGI. Trimming removed 10 bases at V and 0 bases at J, with 16 bases between. CDR3 sequence (DNA): TGTGCCACCACGATCACAGGGAGCTCTGGAAACACCATATATTTT. Protein sequence: CATTITGSSGNTIYF.

This clone was counted once. The chain recombines TRBV4-3 with TRBJ1-1; TRBD1 aligns across 8 bases. The CDR3 is 15 amino acids. Per the germline V gene, CDR1 is LGHNA and CDR2 is YSLEER. Trimming at V came to 4 bases and at J to 4 bases, leaving 8 bases not matched to a gene. This CDR3 is CASSLSGGEGTEAFF. DNA for the CDR3: TGCGCCAGCAGCCTCTCAGGGGGCGAGGGCACTGAAGCTTTCTTT.

This rearrangement joins TRBV6-5 to TRBJ2-5; 8 bases map to TRBD2. Germline V gene data show CDR1 as MNHEY and CDR2 as SVGAGI. J gave up 6 bases and V 5 bases, and 8 bases lay outside the gene matches. The length of the CDR3 is 14 residues. CDR3 sequence (DNA): TGTGCCAGCAGTCAGGCGGGGGGTTCACAGACCCAGTACTTC. It encodes CASSQAGGSQTQYF.

The J gene is TRBJ1-1, the V gene TRBV10-2, with D maybe TRBD1 (6 bases). CDR3 length equals 19 residues. The V end was cut by 2 bases, the J end by 0 bases, with 22 bases between. The V gene's germline CDR1 is WSHSY and CDR2 SAAADI. This chain's CDR3 is CASSETSLQGRVVNTEAFF. DNA for the CDR3: TGCGCCAGCAGTGAGACATCCTTACAGGGACGAGTGGTGAACACTGAAGCTTTCTTT.

This chain uses TRBV7-8 with TRBJ2-1, with 9 bases fitting TRBD2. With 4 bases clipped from V and 8 bases from J, the junction kept 21 bases outside the gene matches. Germline V CDR1 and CDR2: SGHVS, FQNEAQ. The CDR3 extends over 19 amino acids. The CDR3 bases are TGTGCCAGCAGCTACGGAAGGTCAGCTGGCGGGAGGGCGAGGGATGAGCAGTTCTTC. Protein: CASSYGRSAGGRARDEQFF.

This sequence joins TRBV19 and TRBJ1-1, with D unclear. The CDR3 has 15 amino acids. Germline V gene lookup returns CDR1 LNHDA and CDR2 SQIVND (reference sequence). Between the trimmed V and J ends, which lost 7 bases and 0 bases, there was a span of 15 bases. This CDR3 is CASKGYSGLNTEAFF. The CDR3 nucleotides are TGTGCCAGTAAAGGATACAGTGGATTGAACACTGAAGCTTTCTTT.